In its sample, the clone carrying this TCR beta chain was seen a few times. J was trimmed by 6 bases and V by 8 bases; bases with no gene match: 11. Germline CDR1 MGHDK, CDR2 SYGVNS. The CDR3 is made up of 14 amino acids. The data stem from a study of T-cell reconstitution after alpha-beta-depleted transplantation in children. The library targeted TCRbeta and was prepared with unique molecular identifiers. TCRdb re-called the PCR reads through MiXCR, storing one row per CDR3 protein. Counted here are 500,000 to 600,000 distinct CDR3 sequences, over 20% occurring once; the ten biggest clones make up 36%.

The chain combines TRBV25-1 with TRBJ2-7; TRBD1 agrees at 9 bases. This sequence was found in a boy in the first two years of life with Wiskott-Aldrich syndrome, due to receive a stem cell transplant. The starting material was PBMCs, obtained before TCRalphabeta/CD19-depleted stem cell transplant. The CDR3 is CASQLGGTGLEQYF. The CDR3, as DNA: TGTGCCAGCCAGCTAGGTGGGACAGGGCTCGAGCAGTACTTC.